The rows below give T cell receptor beta chains drawn from one sample of a study of CXCR3-negative and CXCR3-positive naive CD8 T cells. Reprocessing the 5' RACE reads, TCRdb reports a single entry for every CDR3 protein and omits DNA. This repertoire includes around 88,000 distinct CDR3 sequences. Material for sequencing was naive CXCR3+ CD8+ T cells from blood. Receptors were obtained from a human donor in good health. Some clones in this sample may be carry-over from other donors' samples. CDR3s include the opening cysteine and the closing phenylalanine or tryptophan.

len,v_gene,j_gene,CDR3aa
16,TRBV10-1,TRBJ1-1,CASSRQGIFVDTEAFF
14,TRBV29-1,TRBJ2-5,CSVDRGPLQETQYF
17,TRBV7-9,TRBJ2-7,CASSSPLPGTGGYEQYF
16,TRBV2,TRBJ1-1,CASSGTVRSLNTEAFF
16,TRBV4-2,TRBJ2-1,CASSQDGSGGGHEQFF
16,TRBV29-1,TRBJ2-4,CSVEDPLDSAKNIQYF
16,TRBV7-8,TRBJ2-1,CASSLALRGVYNEQFF
14,TRBV20-1,TRBJ2-3,CSARDDRGQDTQYF
16,TRBV5-5,TRBJ2-1,CASSLIAAGDYNEQFF
14,TRBV7-2,TRBJ2-1,CASSLASQGDEQFF
14,TRBV6-2/TRBV6-3,TRBJ2-1,CASSYRDRGGEQFF
15,TRBV28,TRBJ2-1,CASSLVGWPYNEQFF
13,TRBV12-3/TRBV12-4,TRBJ1-1,CASSLWVGAEAFF
14,TRBV12-3/TRBV12-4,TRBJ2-5,CASSLAAVQETQYF
14,TRBV12-3/TRBV12-4,TRBJ1-2,CASSLLGTENGYTF
14,TRBV6-6,TRBJ2-4,CASEWDESKNIQYF
16,TRBV11-2,TRBJ1-1,CASSFLARVGGTEAFF
13,TRBV12-3/TRBV12-4,TRBJ2-1,CASSPGTNNERFF
14,TRBV6-2/TRBV6-3,TRBJ2-7,CASCLGRTTYEQYF
12,TRBV7-2,TRBJ2-5,CASSSLEGAQYF
12,TRBV20-1,TRBJ2-1,CSARGLGNEQFF
14,TRBV7-9,TRBJ2-7,CASSLAGGRNEQYF
14,TRBV6-5,TRBJ1-5,CASSYGGVDEPQHF
16,TRBV7-9,TRBJ1-1,CASSTGQGASGTEAFF
13,TRBV12-3/TRBV12-4,TRBJ2-5,CASRRGGKETQYF
12,TRBV29-1,TRBJ2-1,CSVVYGGTEQFF
15,TRBV7-8,TRBJ2-2,CASSLLAGVTGELFF